This T cell receptor (beta chain) was captured in a study of blood T cell repertoires in COVID-19. Measured with immunoSEQ multiplex PCR; TCRdb has only the in-frame clones, and not every one. The data show fewer than 200,000 clones, roughly 76% seen once. Germline values: CDR1 MDHEN, CDR2 SYDVKM. V shed 5 bases and J 4 bases; nucleotides not matched to a gene: 9. CDR3 length equals 16 residues. The clonotype comes from a woman older than 75 with COVID-19, enrolled during active disease. The chain links TRBV28 to TRBJ2-3, with 10 bases aligning to TRBD2. Sequenced: peripheral blood. CDR3 in amino acids: CASSLSGRSFSDTQYF. CDR3 bases: TGTGCCAGCAGTCTTAGCGGGAGGTCTTTTTCAGATACGCAGTATTTT.